The 20 T cell receptor beta chains listed next were all sequenced from one sample in a study of cytomegalovirus exposure and HLA in healthy donors. The PCR used 60 Vbeta and 13 Jbeta primers. Assay: immunoSEQ multiplex PCR; the TCRdb copy retains only in-frame clones and omits some. This sample has more than 95,000 clones, with 65% to 85% found just once. The sample taken for sequencing was PBMCs. The receptor source for this set is a male donor in good health and CMV-seronegative.

The chain combines TRBV28 with TRBJ2-5, with 9 bases lining up with TRBD1. CDR1 and CDR2 (germline): MDHEN, SYDVKM. J was trimmed by 7 bases and V by 8 bases; bases with no gene match: 8. The CDR3 runs to 13 residues. CDR3 coding DNA: TGTGCCAGCGAATCCGGACAGGGGATGACCCAGTACTTC. Translation gives CASESGQGMTQYF.

CDR3 coding DNA: TGTGCCAGCAGCTTAGATCCCCGACTAGCGGGAAACACCGGGGAGCTGTTTTTT. Amino acid sequence: CASSLDPRLAGNTGELFF. This chain links TRBV11-3 with TRBJ2-2; 11 bases map to TRBD2. The trim removed 0 bases at V and 2 bases at J, leaving 5 bases unmatched. The length of the CDR3 is 18 residues. In germline, CDR1 is SGHNT, CDR2 YENEEA.

This clone was observed a handful of times. The rearrangement links TRBV6-5 to TRBJ1-2; D is unclear. Trimming removed 2 bases at V and 4 bases at J, with 8 bases between. This CDR3 is 13 amino acids long. Germline CDR1 is MNHEY and CDR2 is SVGAGI. CDR3 sequence reads: CASSYDVSYGYTF. The CDR3, as DNA: TGTGCCAGCAGTTACGATGTTAGCTATGGCTACACCTTC.

This clone was found once. V usage is TRBV12-5 and J usage is TRBJ2-5, with 12 bases fitting TRBD2. CDR1 and CDR2 from the germline V gene are LGHNT and FRNRAP. The CDR3 is 16 residues long. V lost 4 bases to trimming and J lost 5 bases; unmatched junction nucleotides: 8. As DNA, the CDR3 is TGTGCTAGTGGTTCCGGACTAGCGGGATCGGGGGAGACCCAGTACTTC. Translation: CASGSGLAGSGETQYF.

The chain has TRBV27 and TRBJ2-1, with TRBD2 as a possible D gene (6 bases). The germline gives CDR1 MNHEY, CDR2 SMNVEV (reference sequence). The CDR3 contains 13 residues. Trimming pared 6 bases from V and 5 bases from J, leaving 11 bases between. CDR3 protein: CASRAGGNNEQFF. Here the CDR3 DNA reads TGTGCCAGCAGGGCCGGGGGAAACAATGAGCAGTTCTTC.

The rearrangement uses TRBV7-9 and TRBJ2-1; 9 bases are shared with TRBD2. Germline CDR1 reads SEHNR; CDR2 reads FQNEAQ (reference sequence). The CDR3 consists of 15 residues. V shed 3 bases and J 12 bases; nucleotides not matched to a gene: 12. The CDR3 bases are TGTGCCAGCAGCTTGAGTGTGCGGGAGGGGGCGGCGCAGTTCTTC. Protein sequence: CASSLSVREGAAQFF.

This rearrangement joins TRBV7-9 to TRBJ1-2; D gene ambiguous. There are 17 residues in the CDR3. In germline, CDR1 is SEHNR, CDR2 FQNEAQ (reference sequence). With 1 base removed from V and 1 base from J, the gap between germline ends came to 16 bases. CDR3 nucleotide sequence: TGTGCCAGCAGCTTAGGTCGAAGTAGTGCGTTTAACTATGGCTACACCTTC. Translating it yields CASSLGRSSAFNYGYTF.

This clone was detected only once. The J gene is TRBJ2-2, the V gene TRBV4-1; D not certain. The CDR3 is made up of 15 amino acids. The germline gives CDR1 MGHRA, CDR2 YSYEKL. The V end lost 1 base, the J end lost 7 bases, and 13 bases lay between the germline ends. The CDR3 spells CASSQARLGFGELFF. CDR3 coding DNA: TGCGCCAGCAGCCAAGCTAGACTGGGTTTCGGGGAGCTGTTTTTT.

The rearrangement joins TRBV19 to TRBJ2-5; 8 nucleotides line up with TRBD1. This CDR3 contains 12 residues. The V gene end was trimmed by 8 bases and the J gene end by 4 bases; junction bases not matched to a gene: 3. Germline assignment: CDR1 LNHDA and CDR2 SQIVND (reference sequence). The CDR3 reads CASSRGRETQYF. CDR3 in DNA: TGTGCCAGTTCCAGGGGGCGAGAGACCCAGTACTTC.

The genes are TRBV25-1 and TRBJ2-5; D not resolved. The J call is uncertain, as TRBJ2-7 better fits the DNA end. Germline CDR1 MGHDK, CDR2 SYGVNS. This CDR3 spans 12 amino acids. CDR3 sequence: CASSGYSYEQYF. Written as DNA, the CDR3 is TGTGCCAGCAGTGGTTACTCCTACGAGCAGTACTTC.

This clone was seen just once. The rearrangement uses TRBV2 and TRBJ2-5; D possibly corresponds to TRBD1 (5 bases). The CDR3 is made up of 14 amino acids. Between the trimmed V and J ends, which lost 4 bases and 0 bases, there was a span of 9 bases. The germline V gene has CDR1 SNHLY and CDR2 FYNNEI. Here the CDR3 reads CASSADRNQETQYF. The CDR3 coding sequence is TGTGCCAGCAGTGCTGACAGAAACCAAGAGACCCAGTACTTC.

The V call is TRBV5-6, the J call TRBJ1-6; a weak D match, TRBD1 (6 bases). The CDR3 is made up of 14 amino acids. Germline assignment: CDR1 SGHDT and CDR2 YYEEEE. Between the trimmed V and J ends, which lost 9 bases and 4 bases, there was a span of 14 bases. CDR3 bases: TGTGCCACCCACTCAGGGGAATATAATTCACCCCTCCACTTT. It translates to CATHSGEYNSPLHF.

The chain is built from TRBV11-3 and TRBJ1-2; 8 nucleotides agree with TRBD1. Trimming took 5 bases from V and 4 from J; bases not matched to a gene: 6. The CDR3 extends over 14 amino acids. Germline loops: CDR1 SGHNT, CDR2 YENEEA. DNA for the CDR3: TGTGCCAGCAGCAAAGGACAGGGTGGCTATGGCTACACCTTC. Amino acids: CASSKGQGGYGYTF.

The CDR3 sequence: CAISWTSGRASVHEQFF. CDR3 in DNA: TGTGCCATCAGTTGGACTAGCGGGAGGGCCTCGGTCCATGAGCAGTTCTTC. The rearrangement joins TRBV10-3 to TRBJ2-1, with 15 bases that match TRBD2. The V gene's germline CDR1 is ENHRY and CDR2 SYGVKD. The CDR3 totals 17 residues. Trimming at V came to 5 bases and at J to 8 bases, leaving 10 bases not matched to a gene.

This clone was found once. A junction boundary mismatches the germline segment, possibly from a read error. The rearrangement links TRBV7-9 to TRBJ2-1, with 7 nucleotides matching TRBD2. From germline, CDR1 is SEHNR and CDR2 FQNEAQ (reference sequence). The CDR3 is 17 residues long. CDR3 protein: CSSSPTVGEGIYNEQFF. As DNA, the CDR3 is TGTTCCAGCAGCCCGACCGTTGGGGAGGGAATTTACAATGAGCAGTTCTTC.

The chain uses TRBV6-4 and TRBJ2-7; a weak D match, TRBD2 (6 bases). V gave up 6 bases and J gave up 6 bases, with 21 bases separating them. The CDR3 sequence is 15 residues long. The germline gives CDR1 MRHNA, CDR2 SNTAGT. The CDR3 loop is CASSPGPGDRIEQYF. The CDR3 nucleotides read TGTGCCAGCAGCCCCGGACCGGGAGATCGTATCGAGCAGTACTTC.

The chain has TRBV7-9 and TRBJ2-1; tentative D call: TRBD2 (5 bases). This CDR3 is 15 amino acids long. V was pared by 5 bases and J by 7 bases, with 18 bases between. CDR1 and CDR2 (germline): SEHNR, FQNEAQ (reference sequence). This CDR3 reads CASSPPRERYNEQFF. The DNA for the CDR3 is TGTGCCAGCAGCCCTCCCCGGGAACGGTATAATGAGCAGTTCTTC.

This chain connects TRBV7-2 to TRBJ1-2; the D gene is possibly TRBD1 (6 bases). This CDR3 has 13 amino acids. From germline, CDR1 is SGHTA and CDR2 FQGNSA. V was clipped by 4 bases and J by 6 bases, with 12 bases between them. The CDR3 DNA sequence: TGTGCCAGCAGCTCGCGACAGGCCCATGGCTACACCTTC. Protein: CASSSRQAHGYTF.

V usage is TRBV7-3 and J usage is TRBJ2-3; 7 bases align to TRBD2. The CDR3 consists of 20 residues. Germline lookup yields CDR1 SGHTA and CDR2 FQGTGA. V was clipped by 2 bases and J by 0 bases; unmatched bases: 17. For the CDR3, the DNA is TGTGCCAGCAGCTTAGTTCCGGGAGGACCTATTCGAACTAGCACAGATACGCAGTATTTT. This translates into CASSLVPGGPIRTSTDTQYF.

The chain combines TRBV4-3 with TRBJ2-5; possibly TRBD1 for D (6 bases). The last part of the DNA fits TRBJ2-7 better; the J call may be wrong. CDR1 LGHNA and CDR2 YSLEER come from the germline V gene. This CDR3 has 16 residues. CDR3 coding DNA: TGCGCCAGCAGCCAAGATAGGAGAGGGGGAACCTACGAGCAGTACTTC. Translation: CASSQDRRGGTYEQYF.